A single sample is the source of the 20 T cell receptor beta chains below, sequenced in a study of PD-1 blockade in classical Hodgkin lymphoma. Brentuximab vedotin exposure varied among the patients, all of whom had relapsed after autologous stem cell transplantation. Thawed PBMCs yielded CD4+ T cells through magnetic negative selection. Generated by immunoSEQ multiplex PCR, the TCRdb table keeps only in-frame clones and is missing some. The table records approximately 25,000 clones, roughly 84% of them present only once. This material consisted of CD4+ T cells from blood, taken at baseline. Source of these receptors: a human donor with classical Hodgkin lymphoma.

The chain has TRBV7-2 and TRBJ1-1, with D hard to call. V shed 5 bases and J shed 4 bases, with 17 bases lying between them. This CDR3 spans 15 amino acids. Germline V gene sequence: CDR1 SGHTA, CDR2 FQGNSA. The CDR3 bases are TGTGCCAGCAGCGAACGGGGAGGATTGGGCACTGAAGCTTTCTTT. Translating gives CASSERGGLGTEAFF.

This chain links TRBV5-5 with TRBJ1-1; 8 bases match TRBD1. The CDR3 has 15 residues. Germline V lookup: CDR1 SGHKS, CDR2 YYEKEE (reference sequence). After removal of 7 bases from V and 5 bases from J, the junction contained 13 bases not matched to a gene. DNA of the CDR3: TGTGCCAGCGGACAGGGAGGTAGGTGGATTACTGAAGCTTTCTTT. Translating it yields CASGQGGRWITEAFF. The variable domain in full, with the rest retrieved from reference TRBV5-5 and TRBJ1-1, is DAGVTQSPTHLIKTRGQQVTLRCSPISGHKSVSWYQQVLGQGPQFIFQYYEKEERGRGNFPDRFSARQFPNYSSELNVNALLLGDSALYLCASGQGGRWITEAFFGQGTRLTVV.

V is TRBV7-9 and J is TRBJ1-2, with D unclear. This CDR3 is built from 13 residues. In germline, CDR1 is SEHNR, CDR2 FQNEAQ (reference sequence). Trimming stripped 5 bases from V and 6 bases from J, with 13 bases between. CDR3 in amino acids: CASSPGRVDGYTF. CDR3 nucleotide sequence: TGTGCCAGCAGCCCCGGACGGGTCGATGGCTACACCTTC.

For the CDR3, the DNA is TGCGCCAGCAGCGCGCGGACAGGGGATCAGCCCCAGCATTTT. Its protein is CASSARTGDQPQHF. V usage is TRBV5-1 and J usage is TRBJ1-5; 9 bases align to TRBD1. The germline gives CDR1 SGHRS, CDR2 YFSETQ. The J segment lost 5 bases and the V segment lost 4 bases, leaving 4 bases of the junction unmatched. The CDR3 is 14 residues long. The full variable domain, with the rest looked up from reference TRBV5-1 and TRBJ1-5, is KAGVTQTPRYLIKTRGQQVTLSCSPISGHRSVSWYQQTPGQGLQFLFEYFSETQRNKGNFPGRFSGRQFSNSRSEMNVSTLELGDSALYLCASSARTGDQPQHFGDGTRLSIL.

Written as DNA, the CDR3 is TGTGCCAGCAGCCCCCTGGCAGGGTATAATTCACCCCTCCACTTT. This codes for CASSPLAGYNSPLHF. V gene TRBV7-6 combines with J gene TRBJ1-6, with D perhaps TRBD1 (5 bases). Germline V CDR1 and CDR2: SGHVS, FNYEAQ. V lost 5 bases and J 4 bases, leaving 12 bases between the germline ends. The CDR3 covers 15 residues.

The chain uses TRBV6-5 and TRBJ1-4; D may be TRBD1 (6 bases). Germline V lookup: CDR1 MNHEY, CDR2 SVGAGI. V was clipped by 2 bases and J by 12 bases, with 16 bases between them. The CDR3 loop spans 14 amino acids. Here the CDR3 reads CASSYGLNRAELFF. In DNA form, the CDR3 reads TGTGCCAGCAGTTACGGGCTAAACAGGGCGGAACTGTTTTTT.

The CDR3 here is CASRDTYAGNTIYF. The DNA of the CDR3 is TGTGCCAGTCGAGATACCTACGCGGGAAACACCATATATTTT. The chain recombines TRBV19 with TRBJ1-3; no clear D gene. Trimming shortened V by 8 bases and J by 4 bases, and 15 bases separated the two germline ends. Germline-derived CDR1 and CDR2 are LNHDA and SQIVND (reference sequence). CDR3 length: 14 residues.

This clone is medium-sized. The CDR3, as DNA: TGTGCTAGTGCGGTCAGGACAGGGGACACTGAAGCTTTCTTT. Protein sequence: CASAVRTGDTEAFF. The rearrangement joins TRBV12-5 to TRBJ1-1, with TRBD1 matching 9 bases. The CDR3 is made up of 14 amino acids. Germline V gene lookup returns CDR1 LGHNT and CDR2 FRNRAP. V gave up 7 bases and J gave up 3 bases; unmatched junction bases: 6.

The CDR3 DNA reads TGTGCCAGCAGCATAACGACAGCCGCGAACCAAGAGACCCAGTACTTC. This codes for CASSITTAANQETQYF. The V and J genes are TRBV9 and TRBJ2-5; the D gene is possibly TRBD1 (5 bases). V lost 4 bases to trimming and J lost 0 bases, with 16 bases between them. The CDR3 loop spans 16 amino acids. Germline CDR1 is SGDLS and CDR2 is YYNGEE. Full variable domain (outside the CDR3, taken from reference TRBV9 and TRBJ2-5): DSGVTQTPKHLITATGQRVTLRCSPRSGDLSVYWYQQSLDQGLQFLIQYYNGEERAKGNILERFSAQQFPDLHSELNLSSLELGDSALYFCASSITTAANQETQYFGPGTRLLVL.

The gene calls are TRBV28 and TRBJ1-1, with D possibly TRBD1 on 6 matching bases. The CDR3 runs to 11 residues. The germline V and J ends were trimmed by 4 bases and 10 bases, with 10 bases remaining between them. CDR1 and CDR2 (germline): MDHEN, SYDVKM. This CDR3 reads CASSYRASAFF. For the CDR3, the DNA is TGTGCCAGCAGTTACAGGGCTTCAGCTTTCTTT. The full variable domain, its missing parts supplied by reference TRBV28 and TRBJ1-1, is DVKVTQSSRYLVKRTGEKVFLECVQDMDHENMFWYRQDPGLGLRLIYFSYDVKMKEKGDIPEGYSVSREKKERFSLILESASTNQTSMYLCASSYRASAFFGQGTRLTVV.

The CDR3 sequence: CASSFGQGAFDEQFF. CDR3 DNA: TGTGCCAGCAGCTTCGGACAGGGGGCTTTCGATGAGCAGTTCTTC. This rearrangement joins TRBV7-3 to TRBJ2-1, with TRBD1 identical over 11 bases. The CDR3 covers 15 residues. Germline CDR1 and CDR2: SGHTA and FQGTGA. The V gene end was trimmed by 3 bases and the J gene end by 8 bases; junction bases not matched to a gene: 6.

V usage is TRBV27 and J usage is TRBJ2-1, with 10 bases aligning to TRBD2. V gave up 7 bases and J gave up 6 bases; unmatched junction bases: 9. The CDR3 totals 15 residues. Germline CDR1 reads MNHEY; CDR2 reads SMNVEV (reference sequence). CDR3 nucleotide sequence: TGTGCCAGCACCCCGGGACTAGCGAGGGGCAATGAGCAGTTCTTC. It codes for CASTPGLARGNEQFF.

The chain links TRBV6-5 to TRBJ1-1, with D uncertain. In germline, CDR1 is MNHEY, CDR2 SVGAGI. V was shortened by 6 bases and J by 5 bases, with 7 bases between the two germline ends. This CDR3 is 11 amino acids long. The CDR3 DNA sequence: TGTGCCAGCAGCCCGGGGACTGAAGCTTTCTTT. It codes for CASSPGTEAFF.

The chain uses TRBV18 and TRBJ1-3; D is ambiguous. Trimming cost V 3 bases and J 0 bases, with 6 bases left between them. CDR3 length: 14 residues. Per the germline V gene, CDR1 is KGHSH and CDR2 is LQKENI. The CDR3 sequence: CASSPPYSGNTIYF. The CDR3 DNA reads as TGTGCCAGCTCACCTCCTTACTCTGGAAACACCATATATTTT.

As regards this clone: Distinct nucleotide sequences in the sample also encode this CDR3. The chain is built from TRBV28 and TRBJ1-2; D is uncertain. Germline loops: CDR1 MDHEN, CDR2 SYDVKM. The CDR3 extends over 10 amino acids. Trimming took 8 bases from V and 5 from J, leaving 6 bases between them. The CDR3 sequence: CASSRYGYTF. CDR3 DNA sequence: TGTGCCAGCTCGCGGTATGGCTACACCTTC.

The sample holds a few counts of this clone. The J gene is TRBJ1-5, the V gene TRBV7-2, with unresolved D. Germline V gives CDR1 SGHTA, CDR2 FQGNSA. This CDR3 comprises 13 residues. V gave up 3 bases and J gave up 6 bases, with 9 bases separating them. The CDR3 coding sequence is TGTGCCAGCAGCTTTGATCGGGGTCAGCCCCAGCATTTT. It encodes CASSFDRGQPQHF.

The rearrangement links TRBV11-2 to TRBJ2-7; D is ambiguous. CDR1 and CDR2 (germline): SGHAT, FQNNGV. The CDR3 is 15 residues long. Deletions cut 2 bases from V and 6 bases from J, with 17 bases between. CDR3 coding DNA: TGTGCCAGCAGCTTACCCCCGTTAGGAACGGGCGAGCAGTACTTC. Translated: CASSLPPLGTGEQYF.

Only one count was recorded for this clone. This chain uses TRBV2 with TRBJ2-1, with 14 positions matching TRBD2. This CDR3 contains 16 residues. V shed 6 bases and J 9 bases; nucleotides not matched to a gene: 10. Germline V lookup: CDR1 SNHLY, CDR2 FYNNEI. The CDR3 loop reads CASSEGTSGGQGEQFF. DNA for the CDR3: TGTGCCAGCAGCGAGGGGACTAGCGGGGGTCAGGGTGAGCAGTTCTTC.

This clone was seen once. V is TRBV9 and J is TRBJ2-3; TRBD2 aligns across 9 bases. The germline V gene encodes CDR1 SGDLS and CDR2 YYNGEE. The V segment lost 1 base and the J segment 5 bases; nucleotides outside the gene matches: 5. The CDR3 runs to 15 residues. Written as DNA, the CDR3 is TGTGCCAGCAGCGTATTTGGCGGGGGGGAAGATACGCAGTATTTT. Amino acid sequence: CASSVFGGGEDTQYF. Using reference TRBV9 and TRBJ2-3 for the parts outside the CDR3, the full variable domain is DSGVTQTPKHLITATGQRVTLRCSPRSGDLSVYWYQQSLDQGLQFLIQYYNGEERAKGNILERFSAQQFPDLHSELNLSSLELGDSALYFCASSVFGGGEDTQYFGPGTRLTVL.

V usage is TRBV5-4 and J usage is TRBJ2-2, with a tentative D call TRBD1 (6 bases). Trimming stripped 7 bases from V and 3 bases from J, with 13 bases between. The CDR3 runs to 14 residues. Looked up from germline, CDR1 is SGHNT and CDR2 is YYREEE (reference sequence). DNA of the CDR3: TGTGCCAGCGGATTCAGGGGAGACACCGGGGAGCTGTTTTTT. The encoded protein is CASGFRGDTGELFF.